The 30 T cell receptor beta chains below come from one sample, sequenced in a study of T cells in Graves' hyperthyroidism and ophthalmopathy. RNA transcripts served as the template for amplifying TCR beta CDR3 regions. With the HTBI primer set, the TCR CDR3 went through a first round of RT-PCR. TCRdb used MiXCR to reprocess the multiplex PCR reads, holding one entry per CDR3 protein. The data show about 380,000 distinct CDR3 sequences, roughly 18% seen once. Sequencing was done on a sample of blood. These TCRs come from a man aged 18 to 30 with Graves' ophthalmopathy.

This clonotype was counted at least ten times. V and J are TRBV11-2 and TRBJ1-4; possible D gene TRBD1, 6 bases. The V end lost 5 bases, the J end lost 4 bases, and 11 bases lay between the germline ends. The CDR3 covers 14 residues. Germline CDR1 and CDR2: SGHAT and FQNNGV. The CDR3: CASSEGELNEKLFF. DNA for the CDR3: TGTGCCAGCAGCGAGGGGGAGCTTAATGAAAAACTGTTTTTT.

This clonotype was counted many times. The rearrangement joins TRBV7-8 to TRBJ2-7; D may match TRBD1 or TRBD2 (6 bases each). Germline V gene lookup returns CDR1 SGHVS and CDR2 FQNEAQ. CDR3 size: 17 residues. Trimming cost V 1 base and J 6 bases, with 22 bases left between them. The CDR3 reads CASSLEVALGGYSEQYF. The CDR3 nucleotides read TGTGCCAGCAGCTTAGAAGTGGCCCTGGGGGGCTACAGCGAGCAGTACTTC.

V is TRBV4-1 and J is TRBJ2-7, with 8 nucleotides matching TRBD2. This CDR3 is 14 amino acids long. Trimming cost V 1 base and J 2 bases; bases outside gene matches: 1. Looked up from germline, CDR1 is MGHRA and CDR2 is YSYEKL. This chain's CDR3 is CASSQGGGTYEQYF. CDR3 coding DNA: TGCGCCAGCAGCCAAGGCGGGGGGACCTACGAGCAGTACTTC.

This clonotype was observed at least ten times. The V gene is TRBV5-1, the J gene TRBJ1-6, with a tentative D call TRBD1 (5 bases). The V end lost 4 bases, the J end lost 7 bases, and 12 bases lay between the germline ends. The CDR3 loop spans 14 amino acids. Germline CDR1 is SGHRS and CDR2 is YFSETQ. CDR3: CASSRLQENSPLHF. The DNA of the CDR3 is TGCGCCAGCAGCCGCTTACAGGAAAATTCACCCCTCCACTTT.

There are a few counts of this clonotype. CDR3: CASSQVTSGGLSYEQYF. The CDR3 DNA follows: TGTGCCAGCAGCCAAGTCACTAGCGGGGGCCTCTCCTACGAGCAGTACTTC. This chain uses TRBV4-2 with TRBJ2-7; TRBD2 matches at 11 bases. The V gene's germline CDR1 is LGHNA and CDR2 YNFKEQ. Unmatched junction bases numbered 5, after V lost 1 base and J lost 0 bases. The CDR3 spans 17 residues.

This clonotype has a count of ten or more. This chain joins TRBV10-3 and TRBJ1-6; D possibly corresponds to TRBD1 (6 bases). CDR1 and CDR2 (germline): ENHRY, SYGVKD. The V and J ends lost 3 bases and 8 bases respectively, with 11 bases between them. This CDR3 is 14 amino acids long. This chain's CDR3 is CAISDPTGYSPLHF. CDR3 DNA: TGTGCCATCAGTGATCCGACAGGCTATTCACCCCTCCACTTT.

This clonotype was seen many times. The chain recombines TRBV20-1 with TRBJ1-2, with D tentatively TRBD1 (5 bases). V gave up 6 bases and J gave up 10 bases, with 15 bases separating them. Germline V lookup: CDR1 DFQATT, CDR2 SNEGSKA (reference sequence). This CDR3 region has 11 residues. The CDR3 region is CSAEKGMDYTF. The CDR3, as DNA: TGCAGTGCCGAGAAGGGGATGGACTACACCTTC.

This clonotype was counted between two and nine times. The chain uses TRBV4-1 and TRBJ1-6, with D tentatively TRBD1 (5 bases). The CDR3 totals 15 residues. V was trimmed by 2 bases and J by 9 bases, leaving 14 bases between them. CDR1 is MGHRA, CDR2 YSYEKL, per germline. The CDR3 nucleotides are TGCGCCAGCAGCCAATACGGCAGGGAGGCTTCACCCCTCCACTTT. Its protein product is CASSQYGREASPLHF.

V usage is TRBV19 and J usage is TRBJ1-5; unclear D gene. CDR1 and CDR2 from the germline V gene are LNHDA and SQIVND (reference sequence). V was shortened by 5 bases and J by 8 bases, with 16 bases between the two germline ends. This CDR3 comprises 14 residues. The CDR3 loop reads CASSDASEAKPQHF. The CDR3 DNA reads TGTGCCAGTAGTGATGCGTCGGAGGCGAAGCCCCAGCATTTT.

This chain links TRBV6-1 with TRBJ1-1; D might be TRBD1 (5 bases). The CDR3 totals 17 residues. In germline, CDR1 is MNHNS, CDR2 SASEGT. V lost 8 bases and J 1 base, leaving 23 bases between the germline ends. The CDR3 loop is CASSPNKPGPSNTEAFF. In DNA, the CDR3 is TGTGCCAGCTCACCAAACAAACCGGGACCCTCGAACACTGAAGCTTTCTTT.

CDR3 DNA sequence: TGTGCCAGCAGTTTATTAGCGGGGGATGGAGAGACCCAGTACTTC. As protein: CASSLLAGDGETQYF. V usage is TRBV28 and J usage is TRBJ2-5, with 9 bases fitting TRBD2. Germline CDR1 MDHEN, CDR2 SYDVKM. This CDR3 contains 15 residues. V trimming: 1 base; J trimming: 4 bases; junction bases outside the gene matches: 4.

This clonotype showed up just a few times. V usage is TRBV5-1 and J usage is TRBJ2-3, with 9 bases lining up with TRBD1. Unmatched junction bases numbered 8, after V lost 4 bases and J lost 2 bases. The CDR3 loop spans 16 amino acids. Germline CDR1 and CDR2: SGHRS and YFSETQ. The CDR3 sequence is CASSEMGQGPTDTQYF. CDR3 in DNA: TGCGCCAGCAGCGAAATGGGACAGGGCCCCACAGATACGCAGTATTTT.

This clonotype was counted a few times. This chain links TRBV11-2 with TRBJ2-5; D remains unclear. V was clipped by 5 bases and J by 2 bases, with 12 bases between them. Germline CDR1 reads SGHAT; CDR2 reads FQNNGV. This CDR3 has 14 amino acids. The CDR3 is CASSHGPRQETQYF. CDR3 nucleotides: TGTGCCAGCAGCCATGGACCACGGCAAGAGACCCAGTACTTC.

This rearrangement joins TRBV20-1 to TRBJ2-7, with 7 bases aligning to TRBD2. The CDR3 length is 13 residues. V gave up 5 bases and J gave up 3 bases; unmatched junction bases: 7. Looked up from germline, CDR1 is DFQATT and CDR2 is SNEGSKA (reference sequence). The chain's CDR3 is CSAGNLAGYEQYF. CDR3 bases: TGCAGTGCTGGGAATTTAGCGGGCTACGAGCAGTACTTC.

This clonotype was seen at least ten times. This rearrangement joins TRBV20-1 to TRBJ2-7, with D possibly matching TRBD2 (6 bases). The CDR3 sequence is 14 residues long. V lost 4 bases and J 0 bases, leaving 13 bases between the germline ends. Looked up from germline, CDR1 is DFQATT and CDR2 is SNEGSKA (reference sequence). The CDR3 protein is CSAKSGESSYEQYF. DNA for the CDR3: TGCAGTGCTAAATCGGGGGAGAGCTCCTACGAGCAGTACTTC.

In this sample, this clonotype turned up many times. The rearrangement uses TRBV20-1 and TRBJ1-2; D is unresolved. V shed 5 bases and J shed 5 bases, with 9 bases lying between them. This CDR3 contains 11 residues. Germline CDR1 is DFQATT and CDR2 is SNEGSKA (reference sequence). The CDR3 protein is CSASTGYGYTF. In nucleotides, the CDR3 is TGCAGTGCTTCGACGGGTTATGGCTACACCTTC.

This clonotype was recorded at least ten times. V gene TRBV6-1 combines with J gene TRBJ1-1, with TRBD1 as a possible D gene (6 bases). Germline values: CDR1 MNHNS, CDR2 SASEGT. V lost 8 bases, J lost 3 bases, and 7 bases lay in between. CDR3 length: 11 amino acids. CDR3 sequence reads: CASSGDTEAFF. The CDR3 coding sequence is TGTGCCAGCTCAGGGGACACTGAAGCTTTCTTT.

In its sample, this clonotype was seen a few times. The chain carries TRBV5-1 and TRBJ2-7; D remains ambiguous. CDR1 is SGHRS, CDR2 YFSETQ, per germline. V shed 3 bases and J shed 0 bases, with 19 bases lying between them. This CDR3 contains 17 residues. The CDR3 reads CASSWQPDLLISYEQYF. CDR3 in DNA: TGCGCCAGCAGCTGGCAACCGGATCTGTTAATCTCCTACGAGCAGTACTTC.

The rearrangement joins TRBV6-1 to TRBJ1-5; TRBD1 aligns across 8 bases. Per germline, CDR1 MNHNS and CDR2 SASEGT. The CDR3 length is 14 residues. V trimming: 8 bases; J trimming: 3 bases; junction bases outside the gene matches: 6. The CDR3 DNA reads TGTGCCAGCCGGCAGGGGGCTTACAATCAGCCCCAGCATTTT. Encoded protein: CASRQGAYNQPQHF.

This sequence joins TRBV29-1 and TRBJ1-1; maybe TRBD1 (5 bases). V gave up 3 bases and J gave up 5 bases, with 7 bases separating them. CDR3 size: 11 residues. CDR1 is SQVTM and CDR2 is ANQGSEA in the germline V gene. This chain's CDR3 is CSVDRVTEAFF. The CDR3 bases are TGCAGCGTTGACAGGGTTACTGAAGCTTTCTTT.

The table lists this clonotype with many counts. V is TRBV15 and J is TRBJ1-1; D may be TRBD1 (5 bases). Germline V lookup: CDR1 LNHNV, CDR2 YYDKDF (reference sequence). With 4 bases removed from V and 6 bases from J, the gap between germline ends came to 12 bases. The CDR3 runs to 13 residues. The CDR3 spells CATSTLPGAEAFF. DNA for the CDR3: TGTGCCACCAGCACCCTTCCGGGGGCTGAAGCTTTCTTT.

This clonotype was seen repeatedly, ten times or more. This chain connects TRBV11-2 to TRBJ1-1; no reliable D call. This CDR3 has 15 residues. Germline lookup yields CDR1 SGHAT and CDR2 FQNNGV. V dropped 5 bases and J dropped 1 base, with 14 bases sitting between them. The CDR3 sequence: CASSSGGEGNTEAFF. Written as DNA, the CDR3 is TGTGCCAGCAGCAGCGGCGGTGAGGGGAACACTGAAGCTTTCTTT.

The chain links TRBV9 to TRBJ2-2; 10 nucleotides line up with TRBD2. Germline CDR1 is SGDLS and CDR2 is YYNGEE. The CDR3 contains 16 residues. Losses at the gene ends were 4 bases for V and 4 bases for J; bases not matched to a gene: 7. This CDR3 reads CASSPSSGGATGELFF. CDR3 nucleotides: TGTGCCAGCAGCCCTTCCAGCGGGGGGGCCACCGGGGAGCTGTTTTTT. Full variable domain (missing parts from reference TRBV9 and TRBJ2-2): DSGVTQTPKHLITATGQRVTLRCSPRSGDLSVYWYQQSLDQGLQFLIQYYNGEERAKGNILERFSAQQFPDLHSELNLSSLELGDSALYFCASSPSSGGATGELFFGEGSRLTVL.

This clonotype came up a few times. The V gene is TRBV6-1, the J gene TRBJ1-6; D gene ambiguous. The ends were cut back, 2 bases at V and 0 bases at J, with 11 bases in the middle. The CDR3 spans 17 residues. Germline V gene lookup returns CDR1 MNHNS and CDR2 SASEGT. The CDR3 here is CASSELVGSSYNSPLHF. CDR3 bases: TGTGCCAGCAGTGAATTGGTGGGGAGCTCCTATAATTCACCCCTCCACTTT.

The chain employs TRBV18 and TRBJ2-1; TRBD1 agrees at 7 bases. CDR3 length: 14 residues. Losses at the gene ends were 4 bases for V and 9 bases for J; bases not matched to a gene: 9. Germline CDR1 and CDR2: KGHSH and LQKENI. Here the CDR3 reads CASSLTGDGSEQFF. In DNA form, the CDR3 reads TGTGCCAGCTCACTTACAGGGGACGGAAGTGAGCAGTTCTTC.

Only a few counts were recorded for this clonotype. The chain employs TRBV5-1 and TRBJ2-1, with no clear D. CDR1 is SGHRS and CDR2 is YFSETQ in the germline V gene. Trimming removed 0 bases from V and 5 bases from J, with 6 bases in between. This CDR3 is built from 13 residues. CDR3 sequence: CASSLAMDNEQFF. The CDR3 DNA follows: TGCGCCAGCAGCTTGGCCATGGACAATGAGCAGTTCTTC. Complete variable domain (other parts from reference TRBV5-1 and TRBJ2-1): KAGVTQTPRYLIKTRGQQVTLSCSPISGHRSVSWYQQTPGQGLQFLFEYFSETQRNKGNFPGRFSGRQFSNSRSEMNVSTLELGDSALYLCASSLAMDNEQFFGPGTRLTVL.

CDR3 bases: TGTGCCACCAGTGTAAGTGGGCAGAAAGCTTTCTTT. This sequence encodes CATSVSGQKAFF. The genes are TRBV24-1 and TRBJ1-1, with D unresolved. The CDR3 has 12 amino acids. Germline CDR1 is KGHDR and CDR2 is SFDVKD. Trimming left V 5 bases short and J 9 bases short, with 12 bases between.

V is TRBV24-1 and J is TRBJ2-7; possible D gene TRBD1, 6 bases. The CDR3 is 12 amino acids. Looked up from germline, CDR1 is KGHDR and CDR2 is SFDVKD. V was pared by 5 bases and J by 2 bases, with 6 bases between. The CDR3 loop reads CATSGDTYEQYF. The DNA for the CDR3 is TGTGCCACCAGTGGGGACACCTACGAGCAGTACTTC.

This clonotype appeared many times. The gene calls are TRBV3-1 and TRBJ1-4; D is uncertain. Germline CDR1 reads LGHDT; CDR2 reads YNNKEL (reference sequence). Trimming shortened V by 0 bases and J by 0 bases, and 8 bases separated the two germline ends. The CDR3 consists of 16 residues. CDR3: CASSQEARATNEKLFF. The CDR3 nucleotides are TGTGCCAGCAGCCAAGAGGCAAGAGCAACTAATGAAAAACTGTTTTTT.

The table lists this clonotype with many counts. V and J are TRBV15 and TRBJ2-2, with 8 bases matching TRBD1. Germline CDR1 reads LNHNV; CDR2 reads YYDKDF (reference sequence). The CDR3 is 15 residues long. The V segment lost 1 base and the J segment 9 bases; nucleotides outside the gene matches: 7. CDR3 protein: CATSRVGTGGRELFF. The CDR3 coding sequence is TGTGCCACCAGCAGAGTCGGGACAGGAGGACGGGAGCTGTTTTTT.